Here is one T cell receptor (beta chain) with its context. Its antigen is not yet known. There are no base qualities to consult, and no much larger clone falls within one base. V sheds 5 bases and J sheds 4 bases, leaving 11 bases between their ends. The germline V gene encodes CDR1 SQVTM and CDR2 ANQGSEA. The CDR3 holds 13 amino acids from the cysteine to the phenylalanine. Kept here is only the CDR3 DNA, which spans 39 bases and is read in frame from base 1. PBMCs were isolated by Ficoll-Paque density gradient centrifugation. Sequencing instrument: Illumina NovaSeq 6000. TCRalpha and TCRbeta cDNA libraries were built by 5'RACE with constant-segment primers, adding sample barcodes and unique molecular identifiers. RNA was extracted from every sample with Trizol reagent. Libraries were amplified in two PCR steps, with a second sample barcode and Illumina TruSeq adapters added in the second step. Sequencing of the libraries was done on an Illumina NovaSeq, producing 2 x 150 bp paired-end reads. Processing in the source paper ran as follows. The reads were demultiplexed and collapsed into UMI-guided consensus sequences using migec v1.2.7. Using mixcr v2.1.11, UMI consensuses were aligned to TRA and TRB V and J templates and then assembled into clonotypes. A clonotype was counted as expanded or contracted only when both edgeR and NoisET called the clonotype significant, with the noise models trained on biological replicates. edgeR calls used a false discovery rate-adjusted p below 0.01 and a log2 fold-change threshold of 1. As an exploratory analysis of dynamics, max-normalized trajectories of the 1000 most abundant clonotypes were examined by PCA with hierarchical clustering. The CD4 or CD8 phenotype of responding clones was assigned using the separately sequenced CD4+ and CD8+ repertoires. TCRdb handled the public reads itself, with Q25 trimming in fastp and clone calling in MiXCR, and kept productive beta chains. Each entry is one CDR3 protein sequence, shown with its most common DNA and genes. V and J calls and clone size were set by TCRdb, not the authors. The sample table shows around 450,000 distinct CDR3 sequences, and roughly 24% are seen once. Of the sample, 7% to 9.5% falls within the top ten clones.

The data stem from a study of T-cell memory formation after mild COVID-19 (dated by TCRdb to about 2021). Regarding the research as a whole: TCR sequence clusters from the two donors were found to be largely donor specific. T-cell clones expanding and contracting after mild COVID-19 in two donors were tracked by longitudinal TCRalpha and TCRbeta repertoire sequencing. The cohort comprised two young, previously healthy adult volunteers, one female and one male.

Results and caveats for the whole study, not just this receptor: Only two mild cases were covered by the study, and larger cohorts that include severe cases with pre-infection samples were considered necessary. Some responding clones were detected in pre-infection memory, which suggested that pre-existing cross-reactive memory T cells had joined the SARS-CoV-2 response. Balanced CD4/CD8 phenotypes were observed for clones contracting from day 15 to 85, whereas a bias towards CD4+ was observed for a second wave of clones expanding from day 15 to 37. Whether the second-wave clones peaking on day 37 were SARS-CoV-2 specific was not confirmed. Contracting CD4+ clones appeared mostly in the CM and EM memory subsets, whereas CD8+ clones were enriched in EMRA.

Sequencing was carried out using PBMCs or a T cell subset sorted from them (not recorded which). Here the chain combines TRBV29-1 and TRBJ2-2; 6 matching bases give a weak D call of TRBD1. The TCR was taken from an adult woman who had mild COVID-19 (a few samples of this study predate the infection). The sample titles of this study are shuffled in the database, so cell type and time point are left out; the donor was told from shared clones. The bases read TGCAGCGTTTTGGACAGCTCCACCGGGGAGCTGTTTTTT. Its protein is CSVLDSSTGELFF.